A selection of T cell receptor beta chains follows, all from one sample in a study of blood T cell repertoires in COVID-19. Only in-frame clones appear in the TCRdb table, and some are missing; sequencing was by immunoSEQ multiplex PCR. The sample shows under 150,000 clones, around four fifths of them seen only once. Sequences were obtained from peripheral blood. Receptors were obtained from a woman in her thirties or forties with active or convalescent COVID-19. The CDR3 runs from the conserved cysteine through the conserved F or W. A D gene is named only where the DNA matches it firmly. Part of the rows lack a size; the others show once, few, many or a class for expanded clones.

TRBV5-6	18	TRBJ2-3	TRBD2	.	TGTGCCAGCAGCTATACCTGGGTGGGACTAGCGGGAGCAGATACGCAGTATTTT	CASSYTWVGLAGADTQYF
TRBV27	14	TRBJ1-4	TRBD1	.	TGTGCCAGCAGTTTGAGCACAGGGGGCGAAAAACTGTTTTTT	CASSLSTGGEKLFF
TRBV30	14	TRBJ1-1	TRBD1	.	TGTGCCTGGAGTCCCAGGGGGTACAGCACTGAAGCTTTCTTT	CAWSPRGYSTEAFF
TRBV27	14	TRBJ2-7	TRBD2	.	TGTGCCAGCGGTAGCGGGGAACTCTCCTACGAGCAGTACTTC	CASGSGELSYEQYF
TRBV10-3	13	TRBJ2-7	TRBD2	.	TGTGCCATCGGGCTAGCGGGAGTTAGCGAGCAGTACTTC	CAIGLAGVSEQYF
TRBV5-4	14	TRBJ1-2	TRBD1	few	TGTGCCAGCAGCTTAGAGGGACAGCCTTATGGCTACACCTTC	CASSLEGQPYGYTF
TRBV5-4	15	TRBJ1-6	.	.	TGTGCCAGCAGCTTGGGTGGGGCATCCAATTCACCCCTCCACTTT	CASSLGGASNSPLHF
TRBV10-2	11	TRBJ1-2	.	.	TGCGCCAGCACAGGGGCCTATGGCTACACCTTC	CASTGAYGYTF
TRBV24-1	14	TRBJ2-7	.	.	TGTGCCACCAGTGAGACCGGACTCTCCTACGAGCAGTACTTC	CATSETGLSYEQYF
TRBV5-4	16	TRBJ2-1	.	.	TGTGCCAGCAGCCCGGATATTGGCGAGGCCCGTAATGAGCAGTTCTTC	CASSPDIGEARNEQFF
TRBV10-3	16	TRBJ1-3	.	.	TGTGCCATCAGTGACCTGGACGGGGGGCAGGGAAACACCATATATTTT	CAISDLDGGQGNTIYF
TRBV3-1/TRBV3-2	12	TRBJ1-1	.	.	TGTGCCAGCAGCCACTCGAACACTGAAGCTTTCTTT	CASSHSNTEAFF
TRBV7-2	11	TRBJ2-7	.	.	TGTGCCAGCAGCCAGGTCGACGAGCAGTACTTC	CASSQVDEQYF
TRBV5-1	14	TRBJ1-1	.	.	TGCGCCAGCAGCTTGGCAGGGGACCCCACTGAAGCTTTCTTT	CASSLAGDPTEAFF
TRBV19	14	TRBJ1-1	.	once	TGTGCCAGTAGCCCTTTAACAGGAAACACTGAAGCTTTCTTT	CASSPLTGNTEAFF
TRBV3-1/TRBV3-2	15	TRBJ2-7	TRBD1	.	TGTGCCAGCAGCCAAGGACAGGGGGGACCCTACGAGCAGTACTTC	CASSQGQGGPYEQYF
TRBV5-1	14	TRBJ2-7	.	.	TGCGCCAGCAGCTTGGCGGTAGCGCGCCTAGAGCAGTACTTC	CASSLAVARLEQYF
TRBV28	15	TRBJ2-6	TRBD1	few	TGTGCCAGCAGTTCACAGGGGGCTGGGGCCAACGTCCTGACTTTC	CASSSQGAGANVLTF
TRBV28	15	TRBJ1-5	.	.	TGTGCCAGCACCGTTTTGTGGAGTAGCAATCAGCCCCAGCATTTT	CASTVLWSSNQPQHF
TRBV28	12	TRBJ2-7	.	.	TGTGCCAGCAGTTTGGGCAGCTACGAGCAGTACTTC	CASSLGSYEQYF
TRBV7-2	14	TRBJ1-6	.	.	TGTGCCAGCAGCTTACAGGGTTGGAATTCACCCCTCCACTTT	CASSLQGWNSPLHF
TRBV7-2	16	TRBJ1-2	TRBD1	.	TGTGCCAGCAGCTTACTTTCGGGACAGGGGAACTATGGCTACACCTTC	CASSLLSGQGNYGYTF
TRBV11-2	15	TRBJ1-1	TRBD1	few	TGTGCCAGCAGCTTAGGGGGACAGGGTGGCACTGAAGCTTTCTTT	CASSLGGQGGTEAFF
TRBV19	15	TRBJ2-3	.	once	TGTGCCAGTAGTATTGGAGGGAATCCCCGGGATACGCAGTATTTT	CASSIGGNPRDTQYF
TRBV10-1	16	TRBJ2-7	TRBD2	.	TGCGCCAGCAGTGAGTCGCCTCTAGCGGGAGACGGCGAGCAGTACTTC	CASSESPLAGDGEQYF
TRBV19	12	TRBJ1-3	.	.	TGTGCCAGTAGTCATCCTGGAAACACCATATATTTT	CASSHPGNTIYF
TRBV6-5	15	TRBJ1-1	TRBD1	.	TGTGCCAGCAGACTTGCCAAAGGACAGGGCGCTGAAGCTTTCTTT	CASRLAKGQGAEAFF
TRBV9	13	TRBJ1-1	.	.	TGTGCCAGCAGCCCGCGGGGAAGGACTGAAGCTTTCTTT	CASSPRGRTEAFF
TRBV7-9	14	TRBJ1-1	.	few	TGTGCCAGCAGCTTTGCCACAGGGAACACTGAAGCTTTCTTT	CASSFATGNTEAFF
TRBV5-6	18	TRBJ1-5	TRBD1	few	TGTGCCAGCAGTTCTTATAGGACAGGGACATATAGCAATCAGCCCCAGCATTTT	CASSSYRTGTYSNQPQHF
TRBV12-3/TRBV12-4	12	TRBJ1-2	TRBD1	.	TGTGCCACCGGTGTCAGGGGGGCTGGCTACACCTTC	CATGVRGAGYTF
TRBV7-9	15	TRBJ2-7	TRBD1	.	TGTGCCAGCAGCTTACGTAGGGGGCTGGGGCTCGAGCAGTACTTC	CASSLRRGLGLEQYF
TRBV5-1	14	TRBJ2-1	TRBD1	.	TGCGCCAGCAGCTTGGGGGACAGGGCCAATGAGCAGTTCTTC	CASSLGDRANEQFF
TRBV14	15	TRBJ1-2	.	.	TGTGCCAGCAGCCCGCTTCCAGGGATTCGCTATGGCTACACCTTC	CASSPLPGIRYGYTF
TRBV19	14	TRBJ1-5	TRBD1	.	TGTGCCAGTACCATGGGACAGTCCTTTGAGCCCCAGCATTTT	CASTMGQSFEPQHF
TRBV6-1	18	TRBJ1-6	.	.	TGTGCCAGCAGTGACCTGACAGCTTACCGGTCCCGGACTTCACCCCTCCACTTT	CASSDLTAYRSRTSPLHF
TRBV5-6	18	TRBJ2-1	.	.	TGTGCCAGCAGCTTGGGGCCCCTACAGGGTATCTCAGGGGATGAGCAGTTCTTC	CASSLGPLQGISGDEQFF
TRBV11-3	15	TRBJ2-2	.	.	TGTGCCAGCAGACCTGGTACAGAGAACACCGGGGAGCTGTTTTTT	CASRPGTENTGELFF
TRBV18	14	TRBJ2-7	TRBD1	.	TGTGCCAGCTCTCCGGGACAGGGACAAGAAGAGCAGTACTTC	CASSPGQGQEEQYF
TRBV6-6	13	TRBJ1-2	TRBD1	once	TGTGCCAGCAGTCCAACAGGGGGAGGAGGCTACACCTTC	CASSPTGGGGYTF
TRBV7-2	16	TRBJ1-2	TRBD1	.	TGTGCCAGCAGCTTAGGGTCGGGACAGGCAACATATGGCTACACCTTC	CASSLGSGQATYGYTF
TRBV6-1	13	TRBJ2-5	.	.	TGTGCCAGCAGTGACGTAGTTATGGAGACCCAGTACTTC	CASSDVVMETQYF
TRBV7-9	13	TRBJ1-4	.	.	TGTGCCTCGGGGGAAGCAACTAATGAAAAACTGTTTTTT	CASGEATNEKLFF
TRBV7-9	14	TRBJ2-7	TRBD1	.	TGTGCCAGCAGCCCCGGGACAGGGCGCTACGAGCAGTACTTC	CASSPGTGRYEQYF
TRBV28	13	TRBJ1-2	.	.	TGTGCCAGCAGCCCAGGGCTGAACTATGGCTACACCTTC	CASSPGLNYGYTF
TRBV25-1	15	TRBJ2-3	TRBD2	.	TGTGCCAGCAGTGAATGGACTAGCGGGGGGGATACGCAGTATTTT	CASSEWTSGGDTQYF
TRBV7-9	16	TRBJ1-6	TRBD1	.	TGTGCCAGCAGCTTAGGACAGGGGGCAGGTAATTCACCCCTCCACTTT	CASSLGQGAGNSPLHF
TRBV28	14	TRBJ1-1	TRBD1	.	TGTGCCAGCAGTTCATCAGGGGGCCCCGAATATGCTTTCTTT	CASSSSGGPEYAFF
TRBV27	15	TRBJ2-7	.	.	TGTGCCAGCAGTTTTAGGGCAGGGTTCCCTCACGAGCAGTACTTC	CASSFRAGFPHEQYF
TRBV28	13	TRBJ1-5	.	.	TGTGCCAGCCTTCCCCAGGGCGCACAGCCCCAGCATTTT	CASLPQGAQPQHF
TRBV28	16	TRBJ2-3	.	.	TGTGCCAGCAGTCCCCAACGGAAGGGAGACACAGATACGCAGTATTTT	CASSPQRKGDTDTQYF
TRBV15	15	TRBJ2-3	TRBD1	.	TGTGCCACCAGCAGCCGGGACAGGGCTTCAGATACGCAGTATTTT	CATSSRDRASDTQYF
TRBV28	15	TRBJ1-2	.	.	TGTGCCAGCAGTCCCGTGGACAGCGACGACGGTGGCTACACCTTC	CASSPVDSDDGGYTF
TRBV5-6	16	TRBJ2-7	TRBD2	.	TGTGCCAGCAGCCTCCATGGGACTAGCGTTACCTACGAGCAGTACTTC	CASSLHGTSVTYEQYF
TRBV7-8	15	TRBJ2-7	TRBD1	.	TGTGCCAGCAGCATACTGTTCGACAGGGTCCACGAGCAGTATTTC	CASSILFDRVHEQYF
TRBV11-2	16	TRBJ1-2	TRBD1	.	TGTGCCAGCAGCTTCGACTCCCGGGACAGCGTCGGGGGCTACACCTTC	CASSFDSRDSVGGYTF
TRBV5-1	15	TRBJ1-6	TRBD1	.	TGCGCCAGCAGCTTGCATGACAGGGATAATTCACCCCTCCACTTT	CASSLHDRDNSPLHF
TRBV10-3	19	TRBJ2-7	TRBD1	once	TGTGCCATCAGTGAGTCTGCTCCGTGGGACAGGGATTTCTCCTACGAGCAGTACTTC	CAISESAPWDRDFSYEQYF
TRBV9	15	TRBJ1-6	.	few	TGTGCCAGCAGCGTAGGGGAGGGGGAAAGTTCACCCCTCCACTTT	CASSVGEGESSPLHF